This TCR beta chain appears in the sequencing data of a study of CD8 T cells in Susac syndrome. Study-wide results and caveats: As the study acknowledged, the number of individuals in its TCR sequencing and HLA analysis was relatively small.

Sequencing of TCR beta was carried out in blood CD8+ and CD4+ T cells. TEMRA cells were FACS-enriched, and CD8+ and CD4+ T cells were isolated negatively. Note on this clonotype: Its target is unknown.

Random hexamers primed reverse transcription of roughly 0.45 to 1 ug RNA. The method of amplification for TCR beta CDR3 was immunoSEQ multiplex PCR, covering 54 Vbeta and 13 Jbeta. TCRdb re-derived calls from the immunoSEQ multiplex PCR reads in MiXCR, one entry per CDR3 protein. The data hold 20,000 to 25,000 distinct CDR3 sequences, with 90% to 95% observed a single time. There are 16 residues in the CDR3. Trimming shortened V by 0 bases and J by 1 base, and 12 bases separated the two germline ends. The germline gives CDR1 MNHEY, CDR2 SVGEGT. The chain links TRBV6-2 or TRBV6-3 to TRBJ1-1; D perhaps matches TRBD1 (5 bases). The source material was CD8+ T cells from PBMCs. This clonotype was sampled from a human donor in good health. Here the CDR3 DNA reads TGTGCCAGCAGTTACTCTGGGGGAGAGGGGAACACTGAAGCTTTCTTT. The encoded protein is CASSYSGGEGNTEAFF.